This T cell receptor (beta chain) derives from a study of PD-1 blockade in classical Hodgkin lymphoma. Study results and limitations: Exclusion covered patients beginning nivolumab under 1 year post-ASCT. Relapsed/refractory patients reportedly had the lowest baseline TCR diversity, below newly diagnosed patients, who were below healthy donors.

The V segment lost 5 bases and the J segment 12 bases; nucleotides outside the gene matches: 17. CDR1 is SGHAT and CDR2 is FQNNGV in the germline V gene. The CDR3 length is 15 residues. Using immunoSEQ multiplex PCR, the repertoire was profiled, and TCRdb retains in-frame clones only, with some absent. The top ten hold 20% to 25% of the sample, which has about 12,000 clones, more than 85% seen once. Every patient had relapsed following autologous stem cell transplantation, and cohorts differed in brentuximab vedotin exposure. On this clone: The antigen remains unidentified.

This clonotype was sampled from a human donor with classical Hodgkin lymphoma. Source: peripheral blood mononuclear cells (PBMCs), taken at baseline. The chain employs TRBV11-2 and TRBJ2-7, with TRBD2 matching 9 bases. CDR3 sequence reads: CASSAPGTSLVRRYF. CDR3 sequence (DNA): TGTGCCAGCAGCGCCCCCGGGACTAGCTTAGTCCGTAGGTACTTC.